Below, 24 T cell receptor beta chains from the same sample are listed, as sequenced in a study of T-cell memory formation after mild COVID-19. TCRdb re-called the 5' RACE reads through MiXCR, storing one row per CDR3 protein. This table holds hundreds of thousands of distinct CDR3 sequences, 20% found once. What was sequenced was PBMCs or a T cell subset sorted from them (not recorded which). Source of these receptors: a man aged 18 to 30 who had mild COVID-19 (a few samples of this study predate the infection). Cell type and time point are not known.

This chain connects TRBV7-9 to TRBJ1-1; D unresolved. The germline V and J ends were trimmed by 8 bases and 6 bases, with 10 bases remaining between them. The CDR3 sequence is 11 residues long. Per the germline V gene, CDR1 is SEHNR and CDR2 is FQNEAQ (reference sequence). The CDR3 nucleotides are TGTGCCAGCGCTGATTCTCCTGAAGCTTTCTTT. Amino acid sequence: CASADSPEAFF.

V usage is TRBV12-3 or TRBV12-4 and J usage is TRBJ2-1; the D gene is possibly TRBD1 (6 bases). Trimming pared 6 bases from V and 3 bases from J, leaving 9 bases between. CDR3 size: 13 residues. DNA for the CDR3: TGTGCCAGCAGGCAGGACAGCTACAATGAGCAGTTCTTC. This codes for CASRQDSYNEQFF.

The chain joins TRBV24-1 to TRBJ2-1; no clear D. CDR1 is KGHDR and CDR2 is SFDVKD in the germline V gene. This CDR3 is 16 amino acids long. V was clipped by 2 bases and J by 0 bases, with 10 bases between them. CDR3 DNA sequence: TGTGCCACCAGTGATTCCAGAACCAGCTCCTACAATGAGCAGTTCTTC. Translating it yields CATSDSRTSSYNEQFF.

V and J are TRBV5-1 and TRBJ2-5; weak D call: TRBD1 (6 bases). The CDR3 runs to 15 residues. CDR1 SGHRS and CDR2 YFSETQ come from the germline V gene. V lost 0 bases, J lost 5 bases, and 14 bases lay in between. In DNA, the CDR3 is TGCGCCAGCAGCTTGGTTACAGGGACCAGTGAGACCCAGTACTTC. This translates into CASSLVTGTSETQYF. Based on the CDR3 plus reference TRBV5-1 and TRBJ2-5, the full variable domain is KAGVTQTPRYLIKTRGQQVTLSCSPISGHRSVSWYQQTPGQGLQFLFEYFSETQRNKGNFPGRFSGRQFSNSRSEMNVSTLELGDSALYLCASSLVTGTSETQYFGPGTRLLVL.

The chain uses TRBV7-2 and TRBJ1-1, with D uncertain. CDR3 length equals 15 residues. The germline gives CDR1 SGHTA, CDR2 FQGNSA. V was shortened by 2 bases and J by 5 bases, with 15 bases between the two germline ends. The CDR3 nucleotides read TGTGCCAGCAGCTTATGGGTGGCCGTAGGAACTGAAGCTTTCTTT. Translated, it gives CASSLWVAVGTEAFF.

Only a few counts were recorded for this clonotype. The chain uses TRBV9 and TRBJ2-1; D unresolved. V shed 0 bases and J shed 2 bases, with 9 bases lying between them. The V gene's germline CDR1 is SGDLS and CDR2 YYNGEE. This CDR3 is built from 15 residues. The CDR3 sequence: CASSVVTGPYNEQFF. For the CDR3, the DNA is TGTGCCAGCAGCGTAGTTACGGGCCCCTACAATGAGCAGTTCTTC.

The genes are TRBV5-1 and TRBJ1-2; D is undetermined. The CDR3 covers 11 residues. CDR1 is SGHRS, CDR2 YFSETQ, per germline. V was cut by 5 bases and J by 7 bases, with 9 bases left in between. The DNA for the CDR3 is TGCGCCAGCAGATCCGTTGGTGGCTACACCTTC. It encodes CASRSVGGYTF.

This clonotype was detected a few times. This chain links TRBV4-1 with TRBJ2-2; 11 bases are shared with TRBD1. V lost 7 bases, J lost 5 bases, and 6 bases stayed unmatched. Germline CDR1 MGHRA, CDR2 YSYEKL. The CDR3 extends over 15 amino acids. The CDR3 region is CASMRTGGYTGELFF. In DNA, the CDR3 is TGCGCCAGCATGAGGACAGGGGGCTATACCGGGGAGCTGTTTTTT.

V gene TRBV5-1 combines with J gene TRBJ2-7, with D possibly TRBD1 on 6 matching bases. The CDR3 is 13 amino acids. V shed 7 bases and J shed 7 bases, with 18 bases lying between them. Germline lookup yields CDR1 SGHRS and CDR2 YFSETQ. CDR3 region: CASGRDTMSEQYV. In nucleotides, the CDR3 is TGCGCCAGCGGCCGGGACACCATGTCTGAGCAGTACGTC.

V and J are TRBV27 and TRBJ2-7; no clear D gene. This CDR3 comprises 13 residues. Germline CDR1 MNHEY, CDR2 SMNVEV (reference sequence). Trimming shortened V by 6 bases and J by 0 bases, and 9 bases separated the two germline ends. In DNA, the CDR3 is TGTGCCAGCAGCCGAGGATTCTCCTACGAGCAGTACTTC. It translates to CASSRGFSYEQYF.

The sample holds many counts of this clonotype. V is TRBV4-1 and J is TRBJ2-3; D gene unclear. Deletions cut 0 bases from V and 2 bases from J, with 3 bases between. The CDR3 is made up of 13 amino acids. Germline-derived CDR1 and CDR2 are MGHRA and YSYEKL. DNA of the CDR3: TGCGCCAGCAGCCAAGATCTCACAGATACGCAGTATTTT. It translates to CASSQDLTDTQYF.

There are many counts of this clonotype. The V and J genes are TRBV7-9 and TRBJ1-1; 7 positions match TRBD1. The V gene end was trimmed by 5 bases and the J gene end by 4 bases; junction bases not matched to a gene: 4. The CDR3 is made up of 13 amino acids. Germline V gene sequence: CDR1 SEHNR, CDR2 FQNEAQ (reference sequence). CDR3 amino acids: CASSRQGSTEAFF. The DNA of the CDR3 is TGTGCCAGCAGCCGACAGGGTTCCACTGAAGCTTTCTTT.

The chain carries TRBV18 and TRBJ2-4; possible D gene TRBD1, 5 bases. The V gene's germline CDR1 is KGHSH and CDR2 LQKENI. Trimming took 5 bases from V and 7 from J, leaving 12 bases between them. The CDR3 contains 13 residues. The CDR3 nucleotides are TGTGCCAGCTCAGCAGACAGAGCGAACATTCAGTACTTC. This gives the protein CASSADRANIQYF.

This clonotype has a handful of counts. V and J are TRBV5-6 and TRBJ1-2; the D gene is possibly TRBD1 (6 bases). The CDR3 is made up of 15 amino acids. Germline V gene sequence: CDR1 SGHDT, CDR2 YYEEEE. Trimming took 2 bases from V and 7 from J, leaving 18 bases between them. In nucleotides, the CDR3 is TGTGCCAGCAGCTTAGGGCAGGGGAAATGGAGTGGCTACACCTTC. Translated, it gives CASSLGQGKWSGYTF. Filled out from reference TRBV5-6 and TRBJ1-2, the complete variable domain reads DAGVTQSPTHLIKTRGQQVTLRCSPKSGHDTVSWYQQALGQGPQFIFQYYEEEERQRGNFPDRFSGHQFPNYSSELNVNALLLGDSALYLCASSLGQGKWSGYTFGSGTRLTVV.

The sample holds a few counts of this clonotype. The chain carries TRBV10-3 and TRBJ2-7, with a tentative D call TRBD1 (7 bases). CDR3 length: 13 residues. Trimming left V 6 bases short and J 6 bases short, with 15 bases between. In germline, CDR1 is ENHRY, CDR2 SYGVKD. The chain's CDR3 is CAIRHDRDSEQYF. As DNA, the CDR3 is TGTGCCATCAGGCACGACAGGGACTCCGAGCAGTACTTC.

The J gene is TRBJ1-1, the V gene TRBV5-4; TRBD1 might be the D (5 bases). The CDR3 sequence is 13 residues long. V was clipped by 4 bases and J by 0 bases, with 7 bases between them. The germline CDR1 and CDR2 sequences are SGHNT and YYREEE (reference sequence). For the CDR3, the DNA is TGTGCCAGCAGCAAACAGGTGAACACTGAAGCTTTCTTT. It is translated as CASSKQVNTEAFF.

The sample holds a few counts of this clonotype. J is TRBJ2-3 and V is TRBV9; 7 nucleotides align to TRBD2. The ends lost 4 bases at V and 4 bases at J; junction bases unmatched: 6. The germline V gene has CDR1 SGDLS and CDR2 YYNGEE. The CDR3 consists of 14 residues. The CDR3 loop reads CASSLGLGPDTQYF. CDR3 DNA sequence: TGTGCCAGCAGCTTAGGACTAGGCCCAGATACGCAGTATTTT.

The genes are TRBV27 and TRBJ1-3; D call uncertain. CDR1 is MNHEY, CDR2 SMNVEV, per germline (reference sequence). V lost 6 bases to trimming and J lost 0 bases, with 6 bases between them. CDR3 size: 13 residues. Here the CDR3 reads CASRPVSGNTIYF. DNA of the CDR3: TGTGCCAGCAGACCAGTCTCTGGAAACACCATATATTTT.

This clonotype was observed a handful of times. The chain couples TRBV18 to TRBJ1-1; unclear D gene. Per the germline V gene, CDR1 is KGHSH and CDR2 is LQKENI. The CDR3 runs 15 residues. V dropped 3 bases and J dropped 0 bases, with 11 bases sitting between them. Here the CDR3 reads CASSPGRLMNTEAFF. The CDR3 DNA reads as TGTGCCAGCTCACCTGGCAGGTTGATGAACACTGAAGCTTTCTTT. Looking up the rest from reference TRBV18 and TRBJ1-1 gives the full variable domain: NAGVMQNPRHLVRRRGQEARLRCSPMKGHSHVYWYRQLPEEGLKFMVYLQKENIIDESGMPKERFSAEFPKEGPSILRIQQVVRGDSAAYFCASSPGRLMNTEAFFGQGTRLTVV.

This clonotype occurred a few times. This chain joins TRBV7-8 and TRBJ2-5, with 10 positions matching TRBD1. V lost 3 bases, J lost 5 bases, and 3 bases stayed unmatched. CDR3 length equals 14 residues. In germline, CDR1 is SGHVS, CDR2 FQNEAQ. Here the CDR3 DNA reads TGTGCCAGCAGCTTCGACAGGGGGCGGGAGACCCAGTACTTC. This gives the protein CASSFDRGRETQYF.

The sample holds many counts of this clonotype. The chain joins TRBV3-1 to TRBJ1-1; 7 nucleotides align to TRBD1. V shed 3 bases, J shed 8 bases, and the junction held 12 bases outside the gene matches. In germline, CDR1 is LGHDT, CDR2 YNNKEL (reference sequence). This CDR3 spans 15 amino acids. The CDR3 nucleotides are TGTGCCAGCAGCCACAGGCCCGTACAGGGGAGGGAAGCTTTCTTT. Its translation: CASSHRPVQGREAFF.

V gene TRBV4-1 combines with J gene TRBJ1-4; weak D call: TRBD1 (5 bases). CDR1 MGHRA and CDR2 YSYEKL come from the germline V gene. The CDR3 is 15 amino acids. Trimming shortened V by 3 bases and J by 4 bases, and 12 bases separated the two germline ends. The CDR3: CASSQGRGNNEKLFF. The CDR3 region has the DNA TGCGCCAGCAGCCAGGGACGGGGGAATAATGAAAAACTGTTTTTT.

This clonotype was counted once. This chain links TRBV7-6 with TRBJ2-7; TRBD1 matches at 9 bases. The CDR3 has 15 amino acids. Germline CDR1 is SGHVS and CDR2 is FNYEAQ. After removal of 4 bases from V and 5 bases from J, the junction contained 9 bases not matched to a gene. CDR3 DNA sequence: TGTGCCAGCAGCTCGACAGGGGGAGGGGTGGACGAGCAGTACTTC. It encodes CASSSTGGGVDEQYF.

The chain uses TRBV25-1 and TRBJ1-1; the match to TRBD1 covers 9 bases. Per germline, CDR1 MGHDK and CDR2 SYGVNS. J gave up 3 bases and V 5 bases, and 10 bases lay outside the gene matches. This CDR3 is 16 amino acids long. CDR3 in amino acids: CASSYRDREVDTEAFF. CDR3 in DNA: TGTGCCAGCAGTTACCGGGACAGGGAGGTAGACACTGAAGCTTTCTTT.